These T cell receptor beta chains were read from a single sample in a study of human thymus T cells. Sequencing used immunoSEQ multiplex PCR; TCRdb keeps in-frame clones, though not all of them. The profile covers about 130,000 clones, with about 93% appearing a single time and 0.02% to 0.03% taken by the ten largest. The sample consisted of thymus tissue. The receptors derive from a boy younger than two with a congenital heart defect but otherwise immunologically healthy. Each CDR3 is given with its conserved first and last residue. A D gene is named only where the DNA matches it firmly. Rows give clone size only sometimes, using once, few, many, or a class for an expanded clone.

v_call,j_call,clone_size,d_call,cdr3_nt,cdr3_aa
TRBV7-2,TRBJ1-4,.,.,TGTGCCAGCAGCTTAGTGGCCAGCGTTTCCGAAAAACTGTTTTTT,CASSLVASVSEKLFF
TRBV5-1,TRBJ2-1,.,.,TGCGCCAGCAGCTCCGGCACGGGGAAACAGTTCTTC,CASSSGTGKQFF
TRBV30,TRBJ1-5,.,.,TGTGCCGTCCAGGTGGCGAATAGCAATCAGCCCCAGCATTTT,CAVQVANSNQPQHF
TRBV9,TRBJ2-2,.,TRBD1,TGTGCCAGCAGCGGACAGGGTTCTGGGAACACCGGGGAGCTGTTTTTT,CASSGQGSGNTGELFF
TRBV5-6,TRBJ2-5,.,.,TGTGCCAGCAGCTTTTTTTTACAGGGTGGGGAGACCCAGTACTTC,CASSFFLQGGETQYF
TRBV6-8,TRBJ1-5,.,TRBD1,TGTGCCAGCAGTCAACTATATAATGTAGAACAGGGGGCTCAGCCCCAGCATTTT,CASSQLYNVEQGAQPQHF
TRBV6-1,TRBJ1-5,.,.,TGTGCCAGCAGTGAACGAGGGGGGAAGGGCGATCAGCCCCAGCATTTT,CASSERGGKGDQPQHF
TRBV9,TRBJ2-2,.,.,TGTGCCAGCAGCGTGGCCCCCCCCCAAGAAGGGACCGGGGAGCTGTTTTTT,CASSVAPPQEGTGELFF
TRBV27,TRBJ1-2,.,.,TGTGCCAGCAGTTTATCGCGTTCGCATAACTATGGCTACACCTTC,CASSLSRSHNYGYTF
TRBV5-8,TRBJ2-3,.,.,TGTGCCAGCAGGCGCCGACCGGGAGATACGCAGTATTTT,CASRRRPGDTQYF
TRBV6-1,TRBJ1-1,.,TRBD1,TGTGCCAGCAGTGTACGGCAGGGGGGCACTGAAGCTTTCTTT,CASSVRQGGTEAFF
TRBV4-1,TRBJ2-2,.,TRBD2,TGCGCCAGCAGCCTCCAGGGGGGACTAGCGATTAACACCGGGGAGCTGTTTTTT,CASSLQGGLAINTGELFF
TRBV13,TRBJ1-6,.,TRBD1,TGTGCCAGCAGCGCTCCGAACTCAGACAGGGCGAATTCACCCCTCCACTTT,CASSAPNSDRANSPLHF
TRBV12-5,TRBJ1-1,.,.,TGTGCTAGTGGTTCGCCCAGGACGGCCCTTTTCATGAACACTGAAGCTTTCTTT,CASGSPRTALFMNTEAFF
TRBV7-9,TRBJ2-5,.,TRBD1,TGTGCCAGCAGCCCGCCGGGACAGGGGGCACGGGAGACCCAGTACTTC,CASSPPGQGARETQYF
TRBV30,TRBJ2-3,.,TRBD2,TGTGCCTTCCCGCTAGCGGGGGGGAGCACAGATACGCAGTATTTT,CAFPLAGGSTDTQYF
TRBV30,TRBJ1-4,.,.,TGTGCCTGGAGTGAGGCTGTTGCGGGAAAACTGTTTTTT,CAWSEAVAGKLFF
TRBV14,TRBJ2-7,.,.,TGTGCCAGCAGCCAAGATGGTGCGGGGGAGCAGTACTTC,CASSQDGAGEQYF
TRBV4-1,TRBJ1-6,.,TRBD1,TGCGCCAGCAGCCAAGGGACAGGGGGGCTGTCTTCTTATAATTCACCCCTCCACTTT,CASSQGTGGLSSYNSPLHF
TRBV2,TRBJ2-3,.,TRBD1,TGTGCCAGCAGTGAAAAGGGGACAGGGCATTATAGCACAGATACGCAGTATTTT,CASSEKGTGHYSTDTQYF
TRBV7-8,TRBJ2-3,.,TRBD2,TGTGCCAGCAGCGAGTGTCGGCTTAGCGGGGGTGCACCTAGCACAGATACGCAGTATTTT,CASSECRLSGGAPSTDTQYF
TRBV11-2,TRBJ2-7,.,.,TGTGCCAGCAGCAGAAAACCGGGACTGCCCCACCACTTC,CASSRKPGLPHHF
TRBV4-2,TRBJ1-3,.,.,TGTGCCAGCAGCCAAGTTAGGGCCCAGGGGCGCTCTGGAAACACCATATATTTT,CASSQVRAQGRSGNTIYF
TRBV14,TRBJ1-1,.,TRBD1,TGTGCCAGCAGCCAATTCAGGACAGGAGATAAGAGGGGTGAAGCTTTCTTT,CASSQFRTGDKRGEAFF
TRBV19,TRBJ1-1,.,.,TGTGCCAGTAGTTTGGGGAGGGGTAAGACTGAAGCTTTCTTT,CASSLGRGKTEAFF
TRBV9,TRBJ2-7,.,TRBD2,TGTGCCAGCAGTGCGGGACTAGCGGGACGCGAGCAGTACTTC,CASSAGLAGREQYF
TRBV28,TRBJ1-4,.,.,TGTGCCAGCAGCACACAGGGCGGAAAACTGTTTTTT,CASSTQGGKLFF
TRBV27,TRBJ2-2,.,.,TGTGCCAGCAGTTTCCGAAGGGGGGCGAACACCGGGGAGCTGTTTTTT,CASSFRRGANTGELFF
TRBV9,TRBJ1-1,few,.,TGTGCCAGCAGCGTAGAGGTGAACACTGAAGCTTTCTTT,CASSVEVNTEAFF
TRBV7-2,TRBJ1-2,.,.,TGTGCCAGCAGCTTAGCGCCTGCGACCGACGGCTACACCTTC,CASSLAPATDGYTF
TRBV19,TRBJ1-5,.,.,TGTGCCAGTACCTGGGGTAATCAGCCCCAGCATTTT,CASTWGNQPQHF
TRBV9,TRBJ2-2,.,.,TGTGCCAGCAGCGTACGGTCGAGGCCCGCTTATTTTACCGGGGAGCTGTTTTTT,CASSVRSRPAYFTGELFF
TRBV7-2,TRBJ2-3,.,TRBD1,TGTGCCAGCAGCTTACCGGACAGGGGGCTCACAGATACGCAGTATTTT,CASSLPDRGLTDTQYF
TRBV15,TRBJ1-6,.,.,TGTGCCACCAGCAGAGAGCGGCCAGAGTCCTATAATTCACCCCTCCACTTT,CATSRERPESYNSPLHF
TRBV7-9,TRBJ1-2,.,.,TGTGCCAGCAGCTTAAGTACACTTGGCTACACCTTC,CASSLSTLGYTF
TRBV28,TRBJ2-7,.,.,TGTGCCAGCAGTGGCACGCGGTTCCCCTACGAGCAGTACTTC,CASSGTRFPYEQYF
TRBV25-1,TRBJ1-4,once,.,TGTGCCAGCAGTGAATCAAACCGGGGACGGGCTAATGAAAAACTGTTTTTT,CASSESNRGRANEKLFF
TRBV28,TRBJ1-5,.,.,TGTGCCAGCAGTTGTGTCCTGAAAAATCAGCCCCAGCATTTT,CASSCVLKNQPQHF
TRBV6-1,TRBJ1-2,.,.,TGTGCCGGCCCCCCGGATGGCTACACCTTC,CAGPPDGYTF
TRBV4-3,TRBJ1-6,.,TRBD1,TGCGCCAGCAGCCAAGCTCAAATTCCGGGACAGGGACTCTCACCCCTCCACTTT,CASSQAQIPGQGLSPLHF
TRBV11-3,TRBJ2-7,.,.,TGTGCCAGCAGCCTACAAGGGTCCGAGCAGTACTTC,CASSLQGSEQYF
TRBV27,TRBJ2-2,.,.,TGTGCCAGCAGTCGCGCCGGGGAGCTGTTTTTT,CASSRAGELFF
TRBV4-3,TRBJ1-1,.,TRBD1,TGCGCCAGCAGCCAAAACCCGGGACAGGGGGCGCGAGGCACTGAAGCTTTCTTT,CASSQNPGQGARGTEAFF
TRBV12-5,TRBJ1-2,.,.,TGTGCTAGTGGTCTCAGGGAGGGCTACACCTTC,CASGLREGYTF
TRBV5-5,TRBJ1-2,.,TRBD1,TGTGCCAGCAGCGGTACAGGGGACACTAACTATGGCTACACCTTC,CASSGTGDTNYGYTF
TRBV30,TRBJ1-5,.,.,TGTGCCTGGAAGTGGGGGGAATGGAAGCCCCAGCATTTT,CAWKWGEWKPQHF
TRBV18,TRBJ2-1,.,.,TGTGCCAGCTCACCACCGGGAGTAAGGGTAAGCTCCTACAATGAGCAGTTCTTC,CASSPPGVRVSSYNEQFF
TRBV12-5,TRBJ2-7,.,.,TGTGCTAGTGCTGGCGGGTCTACCTACGAGCAGTACTTC,CASAGGSTYEQYF
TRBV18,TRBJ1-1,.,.,TGTGCCAGCTCATCTGCTGACAGGAACACTGAAGCTTTCTTT,CASSSADRNTEAFF
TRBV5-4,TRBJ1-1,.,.,TGTGCCAGCAGCTTTGGAGGGTGGGGTTTGAACACTGAAGCTTTCTTT,CASSFGGWGLNTEAFF
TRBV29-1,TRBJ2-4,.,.,TGCAGCGTTCAGACAACAGCGCCCATTCAGTACTTC,CSVQTTAPIQYF
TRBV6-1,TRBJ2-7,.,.,TGTGCCAGCAGCCTACCTACCTACGAGCAGTACTTC,CASSLPTYEQYF
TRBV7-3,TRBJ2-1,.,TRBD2,TGTGCCAGCAGCGAAAGGACTAGCGGGGAGATGGCTAGTGAGCAGTTCTTC,CASSERTSGEMASEQFF
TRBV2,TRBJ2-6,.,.,TGTGCCAGCAGGGGGCGCCGCACACTTTCCTCTGGGGCCAACGTCCTGACTTTC,CASRGRRTLSSGANVLTF
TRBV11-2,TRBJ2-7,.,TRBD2,TGTGCCAGCAGCTTAGGACTAGCGGGTGAGACCTACGAGCAGTACTTC,CASSLGLAGETYEQYF
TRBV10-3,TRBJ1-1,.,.,TGTGCCATCAGTGGGACAGAAAAAAGACATAACTCTGAAGCTTTCTTT,CAISGTEKRHNSEAFF
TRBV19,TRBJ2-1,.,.,TGTGCCAGTAGTATCCCGGGTTCCTACAATGAGCAGTTCTTC,CASSIPGSYNEQFF